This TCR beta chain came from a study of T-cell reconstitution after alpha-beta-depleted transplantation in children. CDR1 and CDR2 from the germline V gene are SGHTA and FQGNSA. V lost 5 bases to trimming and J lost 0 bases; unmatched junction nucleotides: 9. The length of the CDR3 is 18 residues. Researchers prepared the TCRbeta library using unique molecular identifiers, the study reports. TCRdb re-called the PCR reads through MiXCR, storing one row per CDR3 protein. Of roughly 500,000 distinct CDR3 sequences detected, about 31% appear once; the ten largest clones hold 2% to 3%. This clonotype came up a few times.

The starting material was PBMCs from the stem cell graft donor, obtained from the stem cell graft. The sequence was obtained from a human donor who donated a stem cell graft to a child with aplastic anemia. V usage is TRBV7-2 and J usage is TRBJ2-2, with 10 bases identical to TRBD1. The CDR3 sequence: CASSPTRTGGANTGELFF. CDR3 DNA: TGTGCCAGCAGCCCGACCCGGACAGGGGGGGCGAACACCGGGGAGCTGTTTTTT.